In this sample, the clone carrying this TCR beta chain turned up many times. Authors of the study amplified TCR beta CDR3 regions from RNA transcripts. During a first-round RT-PCR of the TCR CDR3, the HTBI primer set was used. A single record per CDR3 protein comes from TCRdb applying MiXCR to the multiplex PCR reads. This table holds 400,000 or so distinct CDR3 sequences, over 12% found once. Individuals with ophthalmopathy presented a Clinical Activity Score of at least 3, a NOSPECS grade of at least 4 and a duration under 3 months. From around 11 ml of fresh peripheral blood, PBMCs were isolated. The data are from a study of T cells in Graves' hyperthyroidism and ophthalmopathy. Overall study: Prior to any treatment, at the point of initial diagnosis, peripheral blood was collected.

The CDR3 length is 16 residues. Germline V CDR1 and CDR2: MNHEY, SMNVEV (reference sequence). V lost 4 bases and J 2 bases, leaving 16 bases between the germline ends. The chain employs TRBV27 and TRBJ2-3; a possible D gene is TRBD2 (6 bases). The source material was blood. The source of this sequence is a woman aged 55-70 years with Graves' ophthalmopathy. The CDR3 reads CASSSLRDSYTDTQYF. The CDR3 DNA reads TGTGCCAGCAGTTCCCTACGGGACTCCTACACAGATACGCAGTATTTT.